Below, 4 T cell receptor beta chains from the same sample are listed, as sequenced in a study of control samples from healthy donors and cancer patients. Assay used: immunoSEQ multiplex PCR; TCRdb lists only in-frame clones, some missing. In the table there are 45,000 to 60,000 clones, roughly 92% of which are singletons. Sample: PBMCs. The receptors here all came from a man younger than 45 with colorectal cancer.

The V gene is TRBV7-8, the J gene TRBJ2-1; TRBD2 might be the D (6 bases). V lost 2 bases and J lost 3, with 11 bases in between. This CDR3 is 15 amino acids long. The germline V gene has CDR1 SGHVS and CDR2 FQNEAQ. The CDR3 DNA reads as TGTGCCAGCAGCTTACGGGGGTTGATCTACAATGAGCAGTTCTTC. It specifies CASSLRGLIYNEQFF.

The gene calls are TRBV4-3 and TRBJ1-6, with 7 bases fitting TRBD1. There are 17 residues in the CDR3. With 2 bases clipped from V and 6 bases from J, the junction kept 10 bases outside the gene matches. Germline CDR1 is LGHNA and CDR2 is YSLEER. CDR3 DNA sequence: TGCGCCAGCAGCCAACTCCCAAGGACAGGCTTTAATTCACCCCTCCACTTT. Translating gives CASSQLPRTGFNSPLHF.

The chain employs TRBV18 and TRBJ1-1; a weak D match, TRBD1 (6 bases). The length of the CDR3 is 13 residues. V lost 3 bases and J lost 5, with 10 bases in between. Germline lookup yields CDR1 KGHSH and CDR2 LQKENI. The CDR3, as DNA: TGTGCCAGCTCACCCAAGGGGGGTACTGAAGCTTTCTTT. It translates to CASSPKGGTEAFF.

The chain links TRBV30 to TRBJ1-1; D unresolved. This CDR3 comprises 14 residues. The germline gives CDR1 GTSNPN, CDR2 SVGIG (reference sequence). Trimming pared 7 bases from V and 1 base from J, leaving 16 bases between. CDR3 sequence: CASIPGSGNTEAFF. CDR3 nucleotides: TGTGCCTCCATCCCGGGATCTGGGAACACTGAAGCTTTCTTT.